The clone carrying this T cell receptor beta chain showed up many times. From the RT-PCR reads, TCRdb called clonotypes with MiXCR, one entry per CDR3 protein. In the table there are hundreds of thousands of distinct CDR3 sequences, 13% to 15% of which are singletons. The data originate from a study of response to subunit inactivated influenza vaccine. Trimming removed 1 base from V and 0 bases from J; junction bases left unmatched: 15. This CDR3 spans 19 amino acids. Germline V gene data show CDR1 as SGHAT and CDR2 as FQNNGV. The sequencing used PBMCs from blood, collected 14 to 15 days before vaccination. The gene calls are TRBV11-2 and TRBJ2-7; 7 positions match TRBD1. The receptor was derived from a man in his forties or fifties who received an inactivated influenza vaccine. CDR3 sequence: CASSLGRSSWTGVSYEQYF. The CDR3 region has the DNA TGTGCCAGCAGCTTAGGCCGGTCCAGTTGGACAGGCGTCTCCTACGAGCAGTACTTC.